This T cell receptor beta chain was identified during a study of T cells after yellow fever vaccination. Study background: The SMART-Seq v4 Ultra Low Input method served to prepare the low-cell-number fractions.

Study-level points and caveats: The booster saw the reappearance of most primary-vaccination clones (nearly 98% CD4, 88% CD8). Within FACS-sorted repertoires, abundant clonotypes contaminating from the bulk population could be present.

The length of the CDR3 is 16 residues. Germline CDR1 reads MRHNA; CDR2 reads SNTAGT. With 4 bases removed from V and 0 bases from J, the gap between germline ends came to 13 bases. Remarks on this clonotype: Its target is unknown. The conserved phenylalanine or tryptophan is not found at the CDR3 terminus, so this likely reflects a read error.

The 5'RACE template-switching step produced TCR cDNA and added a universal primer site and UMIs. A single record per CDR3 protein comes from TCRdb applying MiXCR to the 5' RACE reads. The profile shows a few hundred thousand distinct CDR3 sequences, under 9% of them singletons. This material consisted of CD4+ T cells sorted from PBMCs, taken 5 days after the yellow fever booster vaccination. The chain couples TRBV6-4 to TRBJ2-1; no clear D gene. The clonotype was recovered from a man aged 18 to 30 who received the YFV17D yellow fever vaccine. The CDR3, as DNA: TGTGCCAGCAGTGTTGATGGTAGGATCTCCTACAATGAGCAGTTCTCC. It encodes CASSVDGRISYNEQFS.